Listed below are T cell receptor beta chains from one sample, sequenced in a study of CD8+ T cells in alopecia areata. The table came from immunoSEQ multiplex PCR; TCRdb's copy has only in-frame clones and leaves some out. This table has about 120,000 clones, roughly 68% appearing once. The sample consisted of CD4+ T cells sorted from blood. These receptors were taken from a human donor in good health. The CDR3 runs from the conserved cysteine through the conserved F or W. Fields, in order: J gene, D gene, V gene, clone size, CDR3 DNA, CDR3 protein. A D gene is named only where the DNA matches it firmly. Clone size is stated in some rows and not others, as once, few, many or a class when expanded.

>TRBJ1-2|.|TRBV5-4|.
TGTGCCAGCAGCCCGACAGAGAGCTATGGCTACACCTTC
CASSPTESYGYTF
>TRBJ2-1|.|TRBV4-1|.
TGCGCCAGCAGCCAAGTGGTAGTGGGACCAGGAGCCAATGAGCAGTTCTTC
CASSQVVVGPGANEQFF
>TRBJ1-2|TRBD1|TRBV5-1|.
TGCGCCAGCAGCCTATGGACAGGCCCTAACTATGGCTACACCTTC
CASSLWTGPNYGYTF
>TRBJ2-5|TRBD2|TRBV18|few
TGTGCCAGCTCACCAGGACTAGGCTCGGAGACCCAGTACTTC
CASSPGLGSETQYF
>TRBJ1-2|TRBD1|TRBV2|.
TGTGCCAGCAGGGAGGGGGCCGGAGGCTACACCTTC
CASREGAGGYTF
>TRBJ2-7|TRBD2|TRBV10-3|.
TGTGCCATCAGTGAGGTAGCGGGGGGAACCTACGAGCAGTACTTC
CAISEVAGGTYEQYF
>TRBJ2-2|.|TRBV5-1|.
TGCGCCAGCAGCTTGGTGTCCCGCCTGTTTTTT
CASSLVSRLFF
>TRBJ2-1|.|TRBV5-1|.
TGCGCCAGCAGCGAACAGGAGCGCACCTACAATGAGCAGTTCTTC
CASSEQERTYNEQFF
>TRBJ2-2|.|TRBV6-6|few
TGTGCCAGCAGTTACTCGAGGGCGGAGCTGTTTTTT
CASSYSRAELFF
>TRBJ2-2|.|TRBV5-1|.
TGCGCCAGCAGCTTGGTAGGCGCCGGGGAGCTGTTTTTT
CASSLVGAGELFF
>TRBJ1-3|TRBD1|TRBV29-1|few
TGCAGCGCGACAGGGACTGGAAACACCATATATTTT
CSATGTGNTIYF
>TRBJ1-1|.|TRBV5-4|.
TGTGCCAGCAGCTTGCAGGGAGGGACTGAAGCTTTCTTT
CASSLQGGTEAFF
>TRBJ1-1|TRBD1|TRBV9|few
TGTGCCAGCAGCGTTAGACAGGGATTGAACACTGAAGCTTTCTTT
CASSVRQGLNTEAFF
>TRBJ2-1|TRBD2|TRBV7-9|.
TGTGCCAGCAGCTTAGTGCCGGGGGGGTACAATGAGCAGTTCTTC
CASSLVPGGYNEQFF
>TRBJ2-3|.|TRBV4-1|.
TGCGCCAGCAGCCAGGCGAGGGGGTTTCTGGAGGTGGGAGATACGCAGTATTTT
CASSQARGFLEVGDTQYF
>TRBJ1-1|.|TRBV5-4|once
TGTGCCAGCAGCTTAAGGTATTCCACTGAAGCTTTCTTT
CASSLRYSTEAFF
>TRBJ1-5|.|TRBV23-1|.
TGCGCCAGCAGTCAACACAGGGGCAATCAGCCCCAGCATTTT
CASSQHRGNQPQHF
>TRBJ2-7|.|TRBV30|.
TGTGCCTGGACGACAGGCGTTGAGCAGTACTTC
CAWTTGVEQYF
>TRBJ2-7|.|TRBV29-1|.
TGCAGCGTTTGGGGTTCCGAGCAGTACTTC
CSVWGSEQYF
>TRBJ2-3|.|TRBV7-9|.
TGTGCCAGCAGCCCGGGGACCACAGATACGCAGTATTTT
CASSPGTTDTQYF
>TRBJ2-3|.|TRBV5-1|.
TGCGCCAGCAGCCGTGGCACAGATACGCAGTATTTT
CASSRGTDTQYF
>TRBJ2-3|.|TRBV2|.
TGTGCCAGCTGGGGGCAAACAGATACGCAGTATTTT
CASWGQTDTQYF
>TRBJ1-5|.|TRBV2|.
TGTGCCAGTGGGGATCAGCCCCAGCATTTT
CASGDQPQHF
>TRBJ2-7|.|TRBV2|.
TGTGCCAGCAGTGAAGCGCTCGGGGTCGGGCAGTACTTC
CASSEALGVGQYF